This TCR beta chain was identified during a study of blood T cell repertoires in COVID-19 (dated by TCRdb to about 2020). Regarding the study in general: Collaborator samples came from the United States, Italy and Spain and covered acute and convalescent phases of COVID-19. Deeply sampled blood TCRbeta repertoires from subjects exposed to, actively infected with, or recovered from COVID-19 were included in the dataset. Sample metadata almost always included a de-identified subject ID, COVID-19 status, age in years and sex. Samples came from the ongoing ImmuneRACE study (first 160 participants) plus 1,254 subjects from 6 global collaborators. Where available, HLA class I and class II types were taken from metadata supplied by the sample provider and were not determined by assay-based typing. The prospective study material was composed of cDNA or gDNA derived from T cells, B-cell-depleted T cells, or PBMCs. A freely available public database, intended as a resource for researchers studying the immune response to SARS-CoV-2, is where the repertoires were released. The paper as a whole reports these results and caveats: The amount of clinical and demographic metadata varied by source and participant and was provided uncurated.

About this clone itself: Its binding antigen is unknown. There are no base qualities to consult, and no much larger clone falls within one base.

Whole blood was collected in K2EDTA tubes by collaborating institutions according to the institutions' own protocols. Collaborator samples were shipped for TCRbeta analysis as frozen whole blood, isolated PBMCs, or DNA extracted from either sample type. Based on the germline V gene, the CDR1 and CDR2 sequences are SGHRS and YFSETQ. V and J lose 1 base and 1 base, and a span of 8 bases separates them. Counted from cysteine to phenylalanine, this CDR3 has 15 amino acids. The only DNA kept is the CDR3, 45 bases in frame from the first base. The immunoSEQ Assay, a bias-controlled multiplex PCR, was used to amplify TCRbeta CDR3 regions from genomic DNA. On the authors' methods: The number of nucleated cells in each sample was estimated from the amplification of reference gene primers within the assay. Sequence reads were collapsed and filtered to measure the absolute abundance of every unique TCRbeta CDR3 rearrangement. For each sample, productive Simpson clonality was calculated as the square root of Simpson's diversity index over productive rearrangements. TCRdb obtained this table from immuneACCESS and retained in-frame rearrangements with V and J assigned. These tables miss some clones; where compared with another copy, unresolved V genes account for less than half of the shortfall, and the remainder is unexplained. That table is the source of V, J and clone size, and D and trimming were worked out from the DNA. The sample table shows about 40,000 clones, and nearly 90% are seen once. Jointly, the top ten make up about 2.4% of the sample.

Material: peripheral blood. Recombination connected TRBV5-1 to TRBJ2-2, with TRBD2 tentatively as D gene (6 bases match). This sequence was found in a human donor in a cohort sampled during active COVID-19. The CDR3 here reads CASSLQGLNTGELFF. In nucleotide form, the sequence is TGCGCCAGCAGCTTGCAGGGACTGAACACCGGGGAGCTGTTTTTT. This CDR3, with the reference TRBV5-1 and TRBJ2-2 proteins standing in past its ends, gives the full variable domain KAGVTQTPRYLIKTRGQQVTLSCSPISGHRSVSWYQQTPGQGLQFLFEYFSETQRNKGNFPGRFSGRQFSNSRSEMNVSTLELGDSALYLCASSLQGLNTGELFFGEGSRLTVL.